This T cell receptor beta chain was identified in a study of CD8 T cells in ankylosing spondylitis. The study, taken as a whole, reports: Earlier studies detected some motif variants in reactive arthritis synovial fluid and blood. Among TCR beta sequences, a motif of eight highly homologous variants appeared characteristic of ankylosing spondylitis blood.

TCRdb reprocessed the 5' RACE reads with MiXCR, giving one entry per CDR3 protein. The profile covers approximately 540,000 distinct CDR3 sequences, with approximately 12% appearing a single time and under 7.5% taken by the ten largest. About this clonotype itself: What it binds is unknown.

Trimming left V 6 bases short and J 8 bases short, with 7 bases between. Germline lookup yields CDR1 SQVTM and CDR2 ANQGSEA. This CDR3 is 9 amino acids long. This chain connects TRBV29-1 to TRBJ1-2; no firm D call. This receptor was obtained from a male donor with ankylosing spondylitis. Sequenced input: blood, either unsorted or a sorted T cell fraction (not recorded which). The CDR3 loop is CSVTEGYTF. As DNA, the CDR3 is TGCAGCGTGACTGAGGGCTACACCTTC.